A selection of T cell receptor beta chains follows, all from one sample in a study of blood T cell repertoires in COVID-19. The table came from immunoSEQ multiplex PCR; TCRdb's copy has only in-frame clones and leaves some out. This table holds 20,000 to 25,000 clones, roughly four fifths found once. The sequenced sample was peripheral blood. Receptor source: a human donor in a cohort sampled during active or convalescent COVID-19. CDR3s include the opening cysteine and the closing phenylalanine or tryptophan. Each record gives: V gene, J gene, clone size, D gene, CDR3 DNA, CDR3 protein. D genes are given only for firm matches. Not all rows give a size; the values are once, few, many and, for expanded clones, a class.

>TRBV6-5|TRBJ1-2|NA|NA
TGTGCCAGCACCAGACCGGGAGCTTATGGCTACACCTTC
CASTRPGAYGYTF
>TRBV6-5|TRBJ2-2|NA|NA
TGTGCCATCCGGGGGAGGGGGGCCACCGGGGAGCTGTTTTTT
CAIRGRGATGELFF
>TRBV3-1/TRBV3-2|TRBJ1-2|NA|NA
TGTGCCAGCAGCCGCGGGGAACAGTACTCATACTATGGCTACACCTTC
CASSRGEQYSYYGYTF
>TRBV2|TRBJ2-1|NA|TRBD2
TGTGCCAGCAGCCGACTAGCGGGGGGAGCAAACAATGAGCAGTTCTTC
CASSRLAGGANNEQFF
>TRBV14|TRBJ1-2|once|TRBD1
TGTGCCAGCAGCCCGGACAGGGTCTATGGCTACACCTTC
CASSPDRVYGYTF
>TRBV7-8|TRBJ1-1|NA|NA
TGTGCCAGCAGCTTAGCCCTAACAGGGAGGAACACTGAAGCTTTCTTT
CASSLALTGRNTEAFF
>TRBV19|TRBJ2-5|NA|TRBD2
TGTGCCAGTAGTCCTCGGACTAGCGGGAGGGCCCTGGGGACCCAGTACTTC
CASSPRTSGRALGTQYF
>TRBV20-1|TRBJ1-2|NA|TRBD1
TGCAGTGCCCCAGGGGGTTATGGCTACACCTTC
CSAPGGYGYTF
>TRBV3-1/TRBV3-2|TRBJ2-1|NA|TRBD2
TGTGCCAGCAGCCAAGTCCTAGCGGGGGTTGAGCAGTTCTTC
CASSQVLAGVEQFF
>TRBV25-1|TRBJ2-5|NA|NA
TGTGCCAGCAGTGGGACATTGTACCAAGAGACCCAGTACTTC
CASSGTLYQETQYF
>TRBV19|TRBJ1-1|NA|TRBD1
TGTGCCAGTAGTATGTCAGGGGGCGGAAGGACTGAAGCTTTCTTT
CASSMSGGGRTEAFF
>TRBV5-1|TRBJ2-1|NA|TRBD1
TGCGCCAGCAGCGGGACAGCCTCAGATGAGCAGTTCTTC
CASSGTASDEQFF